This TCR beta chain was identified in a study of OX40 agonist ivuxolimab in advanced cancers. At the level of the study: Males comprised 82.7% of the group, whose mean age was approximately 60 years (range roughly 20 to 85).

There are 13 residues in the CDR3. CDR1 MNHNY and CDR2 SVGAGI come from the germline V gene (reference sequence). The V end was cut by 6 bases, the J end by 1 base, with 9 bases between. The repertoire was sequenced with immunoSEQ multiplex PCR; TCRdb's copy has only in-frame clones and lacks some. The profile shows about 55,000 clones, roughly 90% of them singletons. The TCR was taken from an adult with an advanced solid tumor such as melanoma, head and neck, liver or kidney cancer. Sequences were derived from CD4+ or CD8+ T cells sorted from blood, sampled in a trial of the OX40 agonist ivuxolimab. The V and J genes are TRBV6-6 and TRBJ1-1, with D unresolved. The DNA of the CDR3 is TGTGCCAGCAGGGGCTATCAGAACACTGAAGCTTTCTTT. Translating it yields CASRGYQNTEAFF.